This is a list of T cell receptor beta chains from one sample in a study of T cells expressing NK-cell markers. With the 5' RACE reads reprocessed, TCRdb shows one record per CDR3 protein and no DNA. Found here are hundreds of thousands of distinct CDR3 sequences; the top ten clones hold 7.3%. The sample comprised blood T cells: a sorted CD56 or NKG2C T cell subset, CD4+ or CD8+ T cells, or bulk PBMC T cells (not recorded which). Receptors were obtained from a woman aged 18-69 years in good health. CDR3s include the opening cysteine and the closing phenylalanine or tryptophan. Fields, in order: V gene, J gene, CDR3 protein.

v_gene: TRBV29-1
j_gene: TRBJ2-5
CDR3aa: CSVDTLAGDGETQYF

v_gene: TRBV27
j_gene: TRBJ1-2
CDR3aa: CATVATVSRGPNYGYTF

v_gene: TRBV20-1
j_gene: TRBJ2-2
CDR3aa: CSARDTRAPNTGELFF

v_gene: TRBV12-3/TRBV12-4
j_gene: TRBJ2-7
CDR3aa: CASSLLGAGYEQYF

v_gene: TRBV19
j_gene: TRBJ1-5
CDR3aa: CASRMGGGNQPQHF

v_gene: TRBV6-2/TRBV6-3
j_gene: TRBJ2-1
CDR3aa: CASRRLEGPYNEQFF

v_gene: TRBV20-1
j_gene: TRBJ2-1
CDR3aa: CSAGASGPKGNEQFF

v_gene: TRBV2
j_gene: TRBJ1-4
CDR3aa: CASIKGSSTTNEKLFF

v_gene: TRBV4-3
j_gene: TRBJ2-5
CDR3aa: CTSSQDLRGALETQYF

v_gene: TRBV6-1
j_gene: TRBJ2-2
CDR3aa: CAARRGMNTGELFF

v_gene: TRBV7-3
j_gene: TRBJ2-2
CDR3aa: CASSSPSNTGELFF

v_gene: TRBV6-5
j_gene: TRBJ2-2
CDR3aa: CASSYGGKRELFF

v_gene: TRBV18
j_gene: TRBJ2-1
CDR3aa: CASSPGGVIYNEQFF

v_gene: TRBV11-2
j_gene: TRBJ2-5
CDR3aa: CASSSKGRGQETQYF

v_gene: TRBV5-1
j_gene: TRBJ1-1
CDR3aa: CASAKIPGLEGEAFF

v_gene: TRBV12-3/TRBV12-4
j_gene: TRBJ1-5
CDR3aa: CASSPGSWSNQPQHF

v_gene: TRBV7-3
j_gene: TRBJ2-3
CDR3aa: CASSLVGDTQYF

v_gene: TRBV7-9
j_gene: TRBJ2-2
CDR3aa: CASSRELDTGELFF

v_gene: TRBV20-1
j_gene: TRBJ2-7
CDR3aa: CSASRGHVYEQYF

v_gene: TRBV12-3/TRBV12-4
j_gene: TRBJ1-5
CDR3aa: CASSPKAGFQPQHF

v_gene: TRBV5-5
j_gene: TRBJ2-3
CDR3aa: CASSLGQRFPDTQYF

v_gene: TRBV20-1
j_gene: TRBJ2-1
CDR3aa: CSARDPSGSLGKQFF

v_gene: TRBV14
j_gene: TRBJ2-2
CDR3aa: CASSQDFTGELFF

v_gene: TRBV20-1
j_gene: TRBJ2-7
CDR3aa: CSARDGVYPVYEQYF

v_gene: TRBV5-1
j_gene: TRBJ2-7
CDR3aa: CASSSQPPMRISYEQYF

v_gene: TRBV29-1
j_gene: TRBJ2-3
CDR3aa: CSVEDWASDTQYF

v_gene: TRBV11-3
j_gene: TRBJ2-3
CDR3aa: CASSLQFVAGSTDTQYF

v_gene: TRBV6-2/TRBV6-3
j_gene: TRBJ2-1
CDR3aa: CASSRGAPSYNEQFF

v_gene: TRBV19
j_gene: TRBJ1-2
CDR3aa: CASAGTGGRGYTF

v_gene: TRBV5-1
j_gene: TRBJ2-1
CDR3aa: CASSLEGDLAVGEQFF

v_gene: TRBV20-1
j_gene: TRBJ2-1
CDR3aa: CSARDLSGGVGFF

v_gene: TRBV6-2/TRBV6-3
j_gene: TRBJ2-1
CDR3aa: CASSYPRVPGNNEQFF

v_gene: TRBV10-3
j_gene: TRBJ2-1
CDR3aa: CAITGGRDEQFF

v_gene: TRBV6-1
j_gene: TRBJ2-5
CDR3aa: CASSPQGELPQYF

v_gene: TRBV5-1
j_gene: TRBJ2-1
CDR3aa: CASSLEGGLVGEQFF

v_gene: TRBV27
j_gene: TRBJ2-1
CDR3aa: CASRGPSGHSYNEQFF